The source of this T cell receptor (beta chain) is a study of T cell clones after liver transplantation. Per germline, CDR1 SGHRS and CDR2 YFSETQ. V shed 5 bases and J shed 0 bases, with 8 bases lying between them. The CDR3 is 14 residues long. Libraries were prepared by immunoSEQ multiplex PCR; TCRdb keeps only in-frame clonotypes and omits some of them. The sample lists about 51,000 clones; over 55% were seen once. The gene calls are TRBV5-1 and TRBJ1-4; D is unclear. The input for sequencing was CD4+ T cells from blood, taken 54 months after liver transplant. The receptor's source is a human patient who received a liver transplant. Some of the T cells might come from the graft donor. As DNA, the CDR3 is TGCGCCAGCAGTTCGACCTCAACTAATGAAAAACTGTTTTTT. It encodes CASSSTSTNEKLFF.